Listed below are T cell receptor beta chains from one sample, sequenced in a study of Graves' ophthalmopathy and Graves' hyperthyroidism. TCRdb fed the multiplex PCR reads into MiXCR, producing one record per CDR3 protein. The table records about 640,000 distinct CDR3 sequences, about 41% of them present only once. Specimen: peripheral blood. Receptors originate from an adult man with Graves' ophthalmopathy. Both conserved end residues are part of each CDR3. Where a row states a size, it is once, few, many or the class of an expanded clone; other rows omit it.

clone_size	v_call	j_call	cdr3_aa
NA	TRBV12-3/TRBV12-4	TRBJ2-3	CASSSKPPDTDTQYF
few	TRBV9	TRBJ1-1	CASSLATGVATEAFF
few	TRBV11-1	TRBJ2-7	CASSLARTQRTRSYEQYF
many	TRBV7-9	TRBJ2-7	CASRSVGTGIYEQYF
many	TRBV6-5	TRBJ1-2	CASSPPGYGYTF
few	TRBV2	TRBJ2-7	CASVTSAYEQYF
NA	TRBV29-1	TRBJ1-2	CSVDRIGGPTYGHTF
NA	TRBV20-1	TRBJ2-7	CSARRSSYEQCF
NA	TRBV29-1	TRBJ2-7	CSVTSGSSYNEQYF
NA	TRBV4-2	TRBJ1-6	CASSQEQATTQYSPLHF
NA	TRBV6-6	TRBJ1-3	CASSPQGAIGGNTIYF
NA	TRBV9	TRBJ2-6	CASSRAAGANVLTF
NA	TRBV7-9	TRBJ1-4	CASSPEVATNEKLFF
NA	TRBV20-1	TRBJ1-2	CSARDLQGANGYTF
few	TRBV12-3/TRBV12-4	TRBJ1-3	CASSIRQVSGNTIYF
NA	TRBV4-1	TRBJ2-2	CASSQVSPVLSFTGELFF
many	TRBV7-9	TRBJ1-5	CASSLSDRLNQPQHF
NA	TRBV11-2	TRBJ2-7	CASSMTGPSYEQYF
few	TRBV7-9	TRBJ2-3	CASSSVVEPTDTQYF
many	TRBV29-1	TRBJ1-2	CSVVVVGVYGYTF
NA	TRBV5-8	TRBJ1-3	CASSFRDSGNTIYF
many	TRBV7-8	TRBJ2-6	CASSATRFNSGANVLTF